The present T cell receptor (beta chain) was sequenced within a study of blood T cell repertoires in COVID-19. Germline V CDR1 and CDR2: MGHDK, SYGVNS. After removal of 0 bases from V and 0 bases from J, the junction contained 8 bases not matched to a gene. CDR3 length equals 18 residues. Libraries were prepared by immunoSEQ multiplex PCR; TCRdb keeps only in-frame clonotypes and omits some of them. The table records fewer than 200,000 clones, roughly 80% of them present only once. The material sequenced was peripheral blood. The sequence was obtained from a man aged 55-75 years with acute or convalescent COVID-19. V usage is TRBV25-1 and J usage is TRBJ1-3; 7 nucleotides agree with TRBD1. CDR3 DNA sequence: TGTGCCAGCAGTGAATATATGGGACAGAGCACCTCTGGAAACACCATATATTTT. The encoded protein is CASSEYMGQSTSGNTIYF.